This T cell receptor beta chain was recovered during a study of beta chain features in type 1 diabetes. General observations from the study: Among type 1 diabetes patients, VDJ junctions had fewer insertions and more deletions. TCRB CDR3s were moderately but significantly shorter in Type 1 diabetes patients in all four CD4+ subsets.

The J segment lost 7 bases and the V segment lost 4 bases, leaving 6 bases of the junction unmatched. The CDR3 runs to 15 residues. CDR1 and CDR2 from the germline V gene are SGHRS and YFSETQ. Worth noting for this clone: Its antigen is undetermined.

The purity of all sorted populations exceeded 95%. Expressed TCRB transcripts were sequenced because the isolated RNA had all been reverse transcribed beforehand. Sequencing used immunoSEQ multiplex PCR; TCRdb keeps in-frame clones, though not all of them. The table shows 350,000 to 450,000 clones, with approximately 14% occurring only once. Sequencing was done on a sample of naive CD4+ T cells from blood. The chain is built from TRBV5-1 and TRBJ2-1, with TRBD2 matching over 12 bases. The TCR comes from a man younger than 40 in good health. The CDR3 nucleotides read TGCGCCAGCAGCACCGGGACTAGCGGGCGGAATGAGCAGTTCTTC. It specifies CASSTGTSGRNEQFF.